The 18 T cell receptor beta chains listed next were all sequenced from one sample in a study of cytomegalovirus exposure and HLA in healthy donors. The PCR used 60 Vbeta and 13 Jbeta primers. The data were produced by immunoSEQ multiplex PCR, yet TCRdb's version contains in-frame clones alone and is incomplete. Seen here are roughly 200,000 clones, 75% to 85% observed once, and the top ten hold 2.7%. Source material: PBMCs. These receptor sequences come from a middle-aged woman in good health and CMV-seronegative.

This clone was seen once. In nucleotides, the CDR3 is TGTGCCAGTAGTCCGGGACAGGGTTTCTCCTACGAGCAGTACTTC. This sequence encodes CASSPGQGFSYEQYF. The chain employs TRBV19 and TRBJ2-7; 9 nucleotides agree with TRBD1. V trimming: 5 bases; J trimming: 0 bases; junction bases outside the gene matches: 5. The CDR3 covers 15 residues. CDR1 LNHDA and CDR2 SQIVND come from the germline V gene (reference sequence).

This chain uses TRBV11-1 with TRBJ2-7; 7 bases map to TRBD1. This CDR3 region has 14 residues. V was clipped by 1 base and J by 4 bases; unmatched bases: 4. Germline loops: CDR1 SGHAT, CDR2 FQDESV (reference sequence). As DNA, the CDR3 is TGTGCCAGCAGCTTAGGGTCGGGACAGTACGAGCAGTACTTC. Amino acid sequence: CASSLGSGQYEQYF.

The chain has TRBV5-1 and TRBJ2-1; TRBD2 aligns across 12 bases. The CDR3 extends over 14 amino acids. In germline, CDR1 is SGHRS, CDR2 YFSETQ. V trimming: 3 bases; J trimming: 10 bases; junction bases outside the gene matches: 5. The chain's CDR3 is CASSSGLAGREQFF. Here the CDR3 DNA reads TGCGCCAGCAGCTCCGGACTAGCGGGAAGGGAGCAGTTCTTC.

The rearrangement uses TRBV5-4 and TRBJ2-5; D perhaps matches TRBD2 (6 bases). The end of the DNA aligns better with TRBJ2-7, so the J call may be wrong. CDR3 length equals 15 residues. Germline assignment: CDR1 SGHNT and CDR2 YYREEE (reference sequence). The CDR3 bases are TGTGCCAGCAGCTTGGCCCCCGGGAGCTCCTACGAGCAGTACTTC. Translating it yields CASSLAPGSSYEQYF.

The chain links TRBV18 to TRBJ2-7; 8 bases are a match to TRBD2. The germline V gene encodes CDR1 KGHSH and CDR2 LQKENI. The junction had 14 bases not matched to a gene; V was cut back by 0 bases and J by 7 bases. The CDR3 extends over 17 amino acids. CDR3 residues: CASSPPATGGPGGEQYF. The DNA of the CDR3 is TGTGCCAGCTCACCACCGGCAACGGGAGGGCCGGGGGGGGAGCAGTACTTC. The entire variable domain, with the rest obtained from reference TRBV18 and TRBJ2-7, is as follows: NAGVMQNPRHLVRRRGQEARLRCSPMKGHSHVYWYRQLPEEGLKFMVYLQKENIIDESGMPKERFSAEFPKEGPSILRIQQVVRGDSAAYFCASSPPATGGPGGEQYFGPGTRLTVT.

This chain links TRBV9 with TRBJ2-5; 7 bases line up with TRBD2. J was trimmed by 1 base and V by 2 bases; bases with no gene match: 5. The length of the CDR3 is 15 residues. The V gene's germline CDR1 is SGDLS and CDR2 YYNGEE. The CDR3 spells CASSVSPSGQETQYF. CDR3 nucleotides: TGTGCCAGCAGCGTGAGCCCTAGCGGCCAAGAGACCCAGTACTTC.

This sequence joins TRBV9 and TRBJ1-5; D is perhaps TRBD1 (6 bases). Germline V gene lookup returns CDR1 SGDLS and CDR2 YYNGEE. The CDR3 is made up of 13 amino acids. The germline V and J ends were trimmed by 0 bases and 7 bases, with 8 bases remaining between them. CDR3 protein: CASSVEQGQPQHF. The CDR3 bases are TGTGCCAGCAGCGTAGAACAGGGCCAGCCCCAGCATTTT.

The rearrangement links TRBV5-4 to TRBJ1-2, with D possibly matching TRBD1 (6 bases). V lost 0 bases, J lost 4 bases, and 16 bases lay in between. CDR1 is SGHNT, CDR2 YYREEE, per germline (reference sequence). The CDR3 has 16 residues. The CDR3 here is CASSLAREDSLYGYTF. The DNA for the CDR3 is TGTGCCAGCAGCTTGGCCCGGGAGGACAGCCTCTATGGCTACACCTTC.

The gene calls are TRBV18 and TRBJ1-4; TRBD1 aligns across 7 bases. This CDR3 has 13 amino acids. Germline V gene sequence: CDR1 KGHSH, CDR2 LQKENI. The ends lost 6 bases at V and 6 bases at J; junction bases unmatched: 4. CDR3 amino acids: CASSQGTDEKLFF. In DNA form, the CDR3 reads TGTGCCAGCTCCCAGGGGACAGATGAAAAACTGTTTTTT.

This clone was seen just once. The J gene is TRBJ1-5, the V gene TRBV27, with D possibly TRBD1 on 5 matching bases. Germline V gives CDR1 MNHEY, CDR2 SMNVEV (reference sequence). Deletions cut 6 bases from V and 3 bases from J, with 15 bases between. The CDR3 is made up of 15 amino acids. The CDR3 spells CASSRQGVTNQPQHF. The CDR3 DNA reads TGTGCCAGCAGCCGCCAAGGGGTAACCAATCAGCCCCAGCATTTT.

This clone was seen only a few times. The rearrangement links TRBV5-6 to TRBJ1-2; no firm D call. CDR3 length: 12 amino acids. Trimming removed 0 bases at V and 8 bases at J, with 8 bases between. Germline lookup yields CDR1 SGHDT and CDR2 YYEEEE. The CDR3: CASSLEGGGYTF. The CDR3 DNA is TGTGCCAGCAGCTTGGAAGGAGGCGGCTACACCTTC.

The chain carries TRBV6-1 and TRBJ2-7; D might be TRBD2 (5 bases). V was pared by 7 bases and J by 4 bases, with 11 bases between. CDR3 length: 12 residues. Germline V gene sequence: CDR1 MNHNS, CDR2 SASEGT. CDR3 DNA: TGTGCCAGCACGAGGGAAGGGTACGAGCAGTACTTC. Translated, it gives CASTREGYEQYF.

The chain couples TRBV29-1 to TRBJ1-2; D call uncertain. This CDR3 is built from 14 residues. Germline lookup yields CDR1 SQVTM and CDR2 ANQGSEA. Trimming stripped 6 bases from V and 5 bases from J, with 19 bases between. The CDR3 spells CSVSPSEKLYGYTF. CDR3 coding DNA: TGCAGCGTGTCACCCTCCGAAAAGCTTTATGGCTACACCTTC.

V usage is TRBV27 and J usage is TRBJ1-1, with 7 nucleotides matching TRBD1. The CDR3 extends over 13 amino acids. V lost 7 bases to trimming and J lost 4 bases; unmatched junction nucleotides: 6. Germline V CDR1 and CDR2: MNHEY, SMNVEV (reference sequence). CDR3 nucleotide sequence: TGTGCCAGCACTAAAACAGGGGCCACTGAAGCTTTCTTT. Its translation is CASTKTGATEAFF.

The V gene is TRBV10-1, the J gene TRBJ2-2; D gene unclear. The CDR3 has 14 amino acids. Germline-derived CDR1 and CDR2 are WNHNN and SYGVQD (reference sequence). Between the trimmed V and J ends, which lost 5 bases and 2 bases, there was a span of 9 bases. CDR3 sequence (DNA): TGCGCCAGCAGTAAGACTCATAACACCGGGGAGCTGTTTTTT. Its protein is CASSKTHNTGELFF.

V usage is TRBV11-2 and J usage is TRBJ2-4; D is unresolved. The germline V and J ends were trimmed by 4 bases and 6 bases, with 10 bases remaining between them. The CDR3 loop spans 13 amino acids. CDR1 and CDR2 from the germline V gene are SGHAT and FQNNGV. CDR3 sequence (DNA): TGTGCCAGCAGCTCAGAGAGAGTAAACATTCAGTACTTC. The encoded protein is CASSSERVNIQYF.

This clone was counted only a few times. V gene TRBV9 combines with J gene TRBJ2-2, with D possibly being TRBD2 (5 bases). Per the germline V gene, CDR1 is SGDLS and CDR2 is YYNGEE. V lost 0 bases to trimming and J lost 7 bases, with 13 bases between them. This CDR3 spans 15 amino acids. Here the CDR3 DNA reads TGTGCCAGCAGCGTAGTCGAGGGTGGAGTCGGGGAGCTGTTTTTT. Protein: CASSVVEGGVGELFF.

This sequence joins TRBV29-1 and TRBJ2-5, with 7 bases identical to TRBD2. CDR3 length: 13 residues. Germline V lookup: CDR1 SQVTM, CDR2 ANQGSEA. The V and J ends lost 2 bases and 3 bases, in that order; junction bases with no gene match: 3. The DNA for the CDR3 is TGCAGCGTTGAATGGAGCGGGAAAGAGACCCAGTACTTC. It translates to CSVEWSGKETQYF.